This TCR beta chain comes out of a study of blood T cell repertoires in COVID-19. For the study at large: The study drew acute and convalescent COVID-19 samples from the United States, Italy and Spain. PBMCs, B-cell-depleted T cells, or T cells provided the cDNA or gDNA that made up the material.

This clone has a single count. Study processing details: Reference gene primer amplification yielded estimated nucleated cell counts. Clones were sequenced by immunoSEQ multiplex PCR, and TCRdb holds only the in-frame ones, with some missing. That table supplies the V and J calls and clone size; D and trimming were determined from the DNA. The data contain over 45,000 clones, 82% of them seen just once; the ten biggest clones take up more than 8%. Input material: peripheral blood. The source is a woman aged 80 or older with acute or convalescent COVID-19.

The CDR3, as DNA: TGTGCCAGCAGCCCTGGGACAGGGGAGTCCAAGGATTACGGGGAGCTGTTTTTT. Its translation: CASSPGTGESKDYGELFF. The genes are TRBV5-5 and TRBJ2-2; 10 bases are shared with TRBD1. CDR3 length: 18 amino acids. Germline V CDR1 and CDR2: SGHKS, YYEKEE (reference sequence). V lost 4 bases, J lost 7 bases, and 16 bases stayed unmatched.